This TCR beta chain was identified in a study of post-analysis software for immune sequencing data. Background on the study: Relapsing-remitting, secondary progressive and progressive-relapsing forms made up the multiple sclerosis disease courses. Study findings and constraints: Several TRBV segments were more frequent in patients than controls; TRBV5-6, TRBV5-1 and TRBV20-1 belonged to this group.

This clonotype was observed at least ten times. What it binds is unknown. This CDR3 has 14 amino acids. The J segment lost 5 bases and the V segment lost 1 base, leaving 4 bases of the junction unmatched. The TCR beta cDNA libraries carried unique molecular identifiers. One entry per CDR3 protein, called by TCRdb with MiXCR from the PCR reads. The profile shows about 560,000 distinct CDR3 sequences, roughly 46% of them singletons. This sequence originates from a girl aged 10-17 years with multiple sclerosis. This chain links TRBV12-3 or TRBV12-4 with TRBJ2-5, with 7 bases that match TRBD1. Sequencing was carried out using blood. DNA for the CDR3: TGTGCCAGCAGTTTAGGACAGGGTAGGGAGACCCAGTACTTC. As protein: CASSLGQGRETQYF.